The clone carrying this T cell receptor beta chain was observed at least ten times. Its antigen is not known. This CDR3 is built from 16 residues. The germline CDR1 and CDR2 sequences are SGDLS and YYNGEE. The V gene lost 1 base and the J gene lost 1 base, with 14 bases spanning the gap. The data originate from a study of T cell responses to AZD1222 COVID-19 vaccine. Study-wide results and limits: Donors were chiefly white British, with a greater number of females, and clonal diversity was perhaps underestimated. Spike-specific TCR breadth and depth rose after two AZD1222 doses.

The method was immunoSEQ multiplex PCR; TCRdb's version includes in-frame clones alone and lacks a portion of them. Among about 92,000 clones, about nine tenths were seen once, and the ten largest hold 22%. Here the sequenced sample was peripheral blood, taken on day 0 of AZD1222 vaccination. The sequence came from an adult in good health. The genes are TRBV9 and TRBJ1-1, with a weak D call TRBD1 (5 bases). This CDR3 is CASSVLSGGQNTEAFF. In nucleotides, the CDR3 is TGTGCCAGCAGCGTACTATCCGGTGGACAGAACACTGAAGCTTTCTTT.